Each of the 9 T cell receptor beta chains below was sequenced from the same sample in a study of T cell repertoires in ileal Crohn's disease. TCRdb's table, derived via immunoSEQ multiplex PCR, lists solely in-frame clones and lacks some. Among about 6,900 clones listed, about 83% were seen once. The sample was ileal tissue. The receptors come from an adult with Crohn's disease.

The rearrangement joins TRBV30 to TRBJ1-5; the D gene is possibly TRBD1 (5 bases). Trimming stripped 0 bases from V and 4 bases from J, with 10 bases between. The germline V gene encodes CDR1 GTSNPN and CDR2 SVGIG (reference sequence). The CDR3 contains 14 residues. Here the CDR3 DNA reads TGTGCCTGGAGTGTGGGGCTCCGTAATCAGCCCCAGCATTTT. Protein sequence: CAWSVGLRNQPQHF.

This rearrangement joins TRBV6-6 to TRBJ1-2; possibly TRBD1 for D (5 bases). V was clipped by 5 bases and J by 8 bases, with 18 bases between them. The CDR3 sequence is 14 residues long. Germline V gene sequence: CDR1 MNHNY, CDR2 SVGAGI (reference sequence). CDR3 bases: TGTGCCAGCAGTCCGACAGCGTTTTCAGGGGGCTACACCTTC. Residues: CASSPTAFSGGYTF.

This rearrangement joins TRBV28 to TRBJ2-7; TRBD1 matches 12 bases. CDR1 MDHEN and CDR2 SYDVKM come from the germline V gene. V lost 6 bases and J lost 7; bases outside the gene matches: 4. This CDR3 comprises 13 residues. The DNA for the CDR3 is TGTGCCAGCAGGGGGGACAGGGGGCATGAGCAGTACTTC. Translated: CASRGDRGHEQYF. The entire variable domain, with the rest obtained from reference TRBV28 and TRBJ2-7, is as follows: DVKVTQSSRYLVKRTGEKVFLECVQDMDHENMFWYRQDPGLGLRLIYFSYDVKMKEKGDIPEGYSVSREKKERFSLILESASTNQTSMYLCASRGDRGHEQYFGPGTRLTVT.

This clone was seen only once. The DNA of the CDR3 is TGCGCCAGCAGCCAAGGGGACAGGCCTAACTATGGCTACACCTTC. It is translated as CASSQGDRPNYGYTF. V gene TRBV4-1 combines with J gene TRBJ1-2; 8 bases agree with TRBD1. The germline V gene has CDR1 MGHRA and CDR2 YSYEKL. Trimming removed 1 base from V and 0 bases from J; junction bases left unmatched: 1. CDR3 length equals 15 residues.

This clone was counted between two and nine times. The V and J genes are TRBV4-2 and TRBJ2-3; 8 positions agree with TRBD1. This CDR3 contains 16 residues. V lost 1 base, J lost 2 bases, and 5 bases stayed unmatched. Looked up from germline, CDR1 is LGHNA and CDR2 is YNFKEQ. In DNA form, the CDR3 reads TGTGCCAGCAGCCAAGTCACAGGGGGAGACACAGATACGCAGTATTTT. This sequence encodes CASSQVTGGDTDTQYF.

In its sample, this clone was seen a few times. The rearrangement uses TRBV6-5 and TRBJ2-7; TRBD2 might be the D (6 bases). CDR1 and CDR2 from the germline V gene are MNHEY and SVGAGI. CDR3 length equals 15 residues. V was shortened by 3 bases and J by 0 bases, with 12 bases between the two germline ends. CDR3 in DNA: TGTGCCAGCAGTTATGACGGGAGTAGCTCCTACGAGCAGTACTTC. Its translation is CASSYDGSSSYEQYF.

The chain links TRBV11-2 to TRBJ2-1, with TRBD2 matching 13 bases. This CDR3 comprises 15 residues. With V trimmed by 2 bases and J by 9 bases, 4 bases remained unmatched. The germline V gene encodes CDR1 SGHAT and CDR2 FQNNGV. This chain's CDR3 is CASSLSGLAGVEQFF. CDR3 coding DNA: TGTGCCAGCAGCTTAAGTGGACTAGCGGGAGTTGAGCAGTTCTTC.

The chain recombines TRBV6-1 with TRBJ1-1, with D possibly TRBD1 on 5 matching bases. Trimming removed 8 bases from V and 0 bases from J, with 13 bases in between. The CDR3 loop spans 14 amino acids. Germline V gene data show CDR1 as MNHNS and CDR2 as SASEGT. The CDR3 is CASAYGTVNTEAFF. The CDR3 DNA reads TGTGCCAGCGCTTACGGGACTGTGAACACTGAAGCTTTCTTT.

This chain links TRBV5-1 with TRBJ2-3; D is perhaps TRBD2 (6 bases). CDR3 length: 15 amino acids. The V end lost 3 bases, the J end lost 4 bases, and 15 bases lay between the germline ends. Germline V gene sequence: CDR1 SGHRS, CDR2 YFSETQ. This chain's CDR3 is CASSSGTPFPDTQYF. CDR3 in DNA: TGCGCCAGCAGCTCCGGGACTCCTTTTCCAGATACGCAGTATTTT.